The rows below give T cell receptor beta chains drawn from one sample of a study of shared clonotypes between healthy human individuals. Libraries were prepared by immunoSEQ multiplex PCR; TCRdb keeps only in-frame clonotypes and omits some of them. Here the sample spans hundreds of thousands of clones, 90% to 97% being singletons. The sequenced sample was naive CD4+ T cells sorted from blood. All receptors come from a woman in her twenties or thirties in good health. Each CDR3 is given with its conserved first and last residue. A D gene is named only where the DNA matches it firmly. Not all rows give a size; the values are once, few, many and, for expanded clones, a class.

V gene: TRBV29-1
clone size: .
D gene: .
J gene: TRBJ2-3
CDR3 DNA: TGCAGCGTGCGACCGTTTGTGTCCGCCGGGGGCACAGATACGCAGTATTTT
CDR3 protein: CSVRPFVSAGGTDTQYF

V gene: TRBV6-1
clone size: once
D gene: TRBD2
J gene: TRBJ2-7
CDR3 DNA: TGTGCCAGCAGTAGCGGGACGATTTACGAGCAGTACTTC
CDR3 protein: CASSSGTIYEQYF

V gene: TRBV28
clone size: .
D gene: TRBD1
J gene: TRBJ2-7
CDR3 DNA: TGTGCCAGCGGAAGGGGGACAGGGGGCCACGAGCAGTACTTC
CDR3 protein: CASGRGTGGHEQYF

V gene: TRBV9
clone size: .
D gene: .
J gene: TRBJ1-1
CDR3 DNA: TGTGCCAGCAGCCTTCGGTGGGGGAACACTGAAGCTTTCTTT
CDR3 protein: CASSLRWGNTEAFF

V gene: TRBV7-6
clone size: .
D gene: .
J gene: TRBJ1-1
CDR3 DNA: TGTGCCAGCAGCTTAGGGTGGGGGAAGGGCACTGAAGCTTTCTTT
CDR3 protein: CASSLGWGKGTEAFF

V gene: TRBV6-5
clone size: .
D gene: .
J gene: TRBJ2-7
CDR3 DNA: TGTGCCAGCAGTTACGCGGTCTCCTACGAGCAGTACTTC
CDR3 protein: CASSYAVSYEQYF

V gene: TRBV6-6
clone size: .
D gene: .
J gene: TRBJ2-2
CDR3 DNA: TGTGCCAGCAGAATGGACCAAATCACCGGGGAGCTGTTTTTT
CDR3 protein: CASRMDQITGELFF

V gene: TRBV4-1
clone size: .
D gene: TRBD2
J gene: TRBJ2-3
CDR3 DNA: TGCGCCAGCAGCCAAGCTAATATCGGACTAGCGGGAGAGAGCGATACGCAGTATTTT
CDR3 protein: CASSQANIGLAGESDTQYF

V gene: TRBV7-8
clone size: .
D gene: .
J gene: TRBJ1-6
CDR3 DNA: TGTGCCAGCAGCTTAAGCCCCCGGCAGGGCAGCAATTCACCCCTCCACTTT
CDR3 protein: CASSLSPRQGSNSPLHF

V gene: TRBV25-1
clone size: few
D gene: .
J gene: TRBJ2-7
CDR3 DNA: TGTGCCAGCAGTGAATTTGGCTACGAGCAGTACTTC
CDR3 protein: CASSEFGYEQYF

V gene: TRBV2
clone size: .
D gene: .
J gene: TRBJ2-7
CDR3 DNA: TGTGCCAGCAGAGGAGCGGGAGGACAGTGGGACAGGAGCTACGAGCAGTACTTC
CDR3 protein: CASRGAGGQWDRSYEQYF

V gene: TRBV18
clone size: .
D gene: .
J gene: TRBJ2-5
CDR3 DNA: TGTGCCAGCTCAGAGTCAGTAGGGCGAGAGACCCAGTACTTC
CDR3 protein: CASSESVGRETQYF

V gene: TRBV7-2
clone size: .
D gene: .
J gene: TRBJ2-1
CDR3 DNA: TGTGCCAGCAGCTTAGGTAGACCCAATGAGCAGTTCTTC
CDR3 protein: CASSLGRPNEQFF

V gene: TRBV10-3
clone size: .
D gene: .
J gene: TRBJ2-5
CDR3 DNA: TGTGCCATCGGGACCGCACACCGGCAAGAGACCCAGTACTTC
CDR3 protein: CAIGTAHRQETQYF

V gene: TRBV4-2
clone size: .
D gene: TRBD2
J gene: TRBJ2-7
CDR3 DNA: TGTGCCTGTCGCAGGGACCTCGGACTAGGAAACGAGCAGTACTTC
CDR3 protein: CACRRDLGLGNEQYF

V gene: TRBV28
clone size: .
D gene: TRBD2
J gene: TRBJ2-7
CDR3 DNA: TGTGCCAGCAACAAAGCGGGAGGACCCTACGAGCAGTACTTC
CDR3 protein: CASNKAGGPYEQYF

V gene: TRBV5-5
clone size: .
D gene: .
J gene: TRBJ1-3
CDR3 DNA: TGTGCCAGCAGCCCTCCGTGGACCTCTGGAAACACCATATATTTT
CDR3 protein: CASSPPWTSGNTIYF

V gene: TRBV6-5
clone size: once
D gene: TRBD2
J gene: TRBJ2-3
CDR3 DNA: TGTGCCAGCAAATTGGGGACTAGCTCCTATACGCAGTATTTT
CDR3 protein: CASKLGTSSYTQYF

V gene: TRBV30
clone size: .
D gene: TRBD2
J gene: TRBJ2-2
CDR3 DNA: TGTGCCTGGAGTGGGACTAGCGGGAGTACCGGGGAGCTGTTTTTT
CDR3 protein: CAWSGTSGSTGELFF

V gene: TRBV2
clone size: .
D gene: TRBD1
J gene: TRBJ2-2
CDR3 DNA: TGTGCCAGCAGTGAGGGGACAGGGGCGGTCACCGGGGAGCTGTTTTTT
CDR3 protein: CASSEGTGAVTGELFF

V gene: TRBV5-4
clone size: once
D gene: .
J gene: TRBJ2-1
CDR3 DNA: TGTGCCAGCAGCTTAAACGGGAACGCCTACAATGAGCAGTTCTTC
CDR3 protein: CASSLNGNAYNEQFF

V gene: TRBV29-1
clone size: .
D gene: .
J gene: TRBJ1-2
CDR3 DNA: TGCAGCGTTTTCACGGGCCTAGGTAACTATGGCTACACCTTC
CDR3 protein: CSVFTGLGNYGYTF

V gene: TRBV7-9
clone size: .
D gene: .
J gene: TRBJ1-1
CDR3 DNA: TGTGCCAGCAGCCGCTTCCGGGTACAGATGAACACTGAAGCTTTCTTT
CDR3 protein: CASSRFRVQMNTEAFF

V gene: TRBV7-8
clone size: .
D gene: .
J gene: TRBJ2-7
CDR3 DNA: TGTGCCAGCAGCTTAGTGGGGATGGGATCCTACGAGCAGTACTTC
CDR3 protein: CASSLVGMGSYEQYF

V gene: TRBV19
clone size: .
D gene: TRBD2
J gene: TRBJ2-2
CDR3 DNA: TGTGCCAGTAGCAATCCACGAGCGGGGGGCACCGGGGAGCTGTTTTTT
CDR3 protein: CASSNPRAGGTGELFF

V gene: TRBV30
clone size: .
D gene: .
J gene: TRBJ2-7
CDR3 DNA: TGTGCCTGGAGTGTACCCCCCGGTAGGGGGAAAACCTACGAGCAGTACTTC
CDR3 protein: CAWSVPPGRGKTYEQYF

V gene: TRBV6-5
clone size: .
D gene: TRBD2
J gene: TRBJ2-7
CDR3 DNA: TGTGCCAGCAGTTACTCGACTAGCGGCTCCTACGAGCAGTACTTC
CDR3 protein: CASSYSTSGSYEQYF

V gene: TRBV2
clone size: .
D gene: TRBD1
J gene: TRBJ1-2
CDR3 DNA: TGTGCCAGCAGACCCCGGACAGGGGGACTCTATGGCTACACCTTC
CDR3 protein: CASRPRTGGLYGYTF

V gene: TRBV9
clone size: .
D gene: .
J gene: TRBJ2-1
CDR3 DNA: TGTGCCAGCAGCGTAGCTGCCTGGCGGGGAGAGAATGAGCAGTTCTTC
CDR3 protein: CASSVAAWRGENEQFF

V gene: TRBV5-1
clone size: .
D gene: TRBD2
J gene: TRBJ2-5
CDR3 DNA: TGCGCCAGCGGGAGAGGCGGCACTAGCGGGAGTGGAGAGACCCAGTACTTC
CDR3 protein: CASGRGGTSGSGETQYF

V gene: TRBV7-8
clone size: .
D gene: .
J gene: TRBJ2-3
CDR3 DNA: TGTGCCAGCAGCCTAGACGCGGCCACAGATACGCAGTATTTT
CDR3 protein: CASSLDAATDTQYF

V gene: TRBV7-2
clone size: .
D gene: TRBD1
J gene: TRBJ2-7
CDR3 DNA: TGTGCCAGCAGCCTACAGGGGGTAGGCTACGAGCAGTACTTC
CDR3 protein: CASSLQGVGYEQYF

V gene: TRBV28
clone size: .
D gene: .
J gene: TRBJ1-2
CDR3 DNA: TGTGCCAGCAGCACACCGGCGGACTATGGCTACACCTTC
CDR3 protein: CASSTPADYGYTF

V gene: TRBV5-1
clone size: .
D gene: TRBD2
J gene: TRBJ2-3
CDR3 DNA: TGCGCCAGCAGCTGGACTAGCGGGGCCGGAGATACGCAGTATTTT
CDR3 protein: CASSWTSGAGDTQYF

V gene: TRBV6-6
clone size: .
D gene: .
J gene: TRBJ2-3
CDR3 DNA: TGTGCCAGCAGGAAGGAGGGGGGTTCCGATACGCAGTATTTT
CDR3 protein: CASRKEGGSDTQYF

V gene: TRBV7-9
clone size: .
D gene: TRBD1
J gene: TRBJ1-2
CDR3 DNA: TGTGCCAGCAGCTTGGGGACAGGGCCCTATGGCTACACCTTC
CDR3 protein: CASSLGTGPYGYTF

V gene: TRBV10-3
clone size: .
D gene: TRBD1
J gene: TRBJ1-1
CDR3 DNA: TGTGCCACTGGACAGGGGAACACTGAAGCTTTCTTT
CDR3 protein: CATGQGNTEAFF

V gene: TRBV29-1
clone size: .
D gene: TRBD2
J gene: TRBJ2-7
CDR3 DNA: TGCAGCACAACCGGGACTAGCGGCTACGAGCAGTACTTC
CDR3 protein: CSTTGTSGYEQYF

V gene: TRBV19
clone size: .
D gene: TRBD1
J gene: TRBJ2-7
CDR3 DNA: TGTGCCAGTAGATCCCTCTCGACAGGGGACTACGAGCAGTACTTC
CDR3 protein: CASRSLSTGDYEQYF

V gene: TRBV5-6
clone size: .
D gene: .
J gene: TRBJ2-3
CDR3 DNA: TGTGCCAGCAGCCGATCCCCCCCAGATACGCAGTATTTT
CDR3 protein: CASSRSPPDTQYF

V gene: TRBV18
clone size: .
D gene: .
J gene: TRBJ1-1
CDR3 DNA: TGTGCCAGCTCACCGATGGAAAGGAACACTGAAGCTTTCTTT
CDR3 protein: CASSPMERNTEAFF

V gene: TRBV5-8
clone size: .
D gene: .
J gene: TRBJ2-7
CDR3 DNA: TGTGCCAGCAGCCCCCACTACGAGCAGTACTTC
CDR3 protein: CASSPHYEQYF

V gene: TRBV5-4
clone size: .
D gene: .
J gene: TRBJ1-1
CDR3 DNA: TGTGCCAGCAGCTTTGGTGCTGAAGCTTTCTTT
CDR3 protein: CASSFGAEAFF

V gene: TRBV5-4
clone size: .
D gene: TRBD1
J gene: TRBJ1-4
CDR3 DNA: TGTGCCAGCAGCGCCGACAGGGCTGCTAATGAAAAACTGTTTTTT
CDR3 protein: CASSADRAANEKLFF

V gene: TRBV5-1
clone size: once
D gene: .
J gene: TRBJ2-2
CDR3 DNA: TGCGCCAGCAGCCCCGGGACGGAGAACACCGGGGAGCTGTTTTTT
CDR3 protein: CASSPGTENTGELFF

V gene: TRBV4-1
clone size: .
D gene: .
J gene: TRBJ2-2
CDR3 DNA: TGCGCCAGCAGGCCGACTAGAGGGACAAACACCGGGGAGCTGTTTTTT
CDR3 protein: CASRPTRGTNTGELFF

V gene: TRBV23-1
clone size: .
D gene: TRBD1
J gene: TRBJ1-5
CDR3 DNA: TGCGCCAGCAGTCAATCCGTGACAGGGGCTTGTCAGCCCCAGCATTTT
CDR3 protein: CASSQSVTGACQPQHF

V gene: TRBV25-1
clone size: .
D gene: TRBD1
J gene: TRBJ1-6
CDR3 DNA: TGTGCCAGCAGTGAGACAGGGATCGGGAATTCACCCCTCCACTTT
CDR3 protein: CASSETGIGNSPLHF

V gene: TRBV19
clone size: once
D gene: TRBD1
J gene: TRBJ2-7
CDR3 DNA: TGTGCCAGTAAGACAGGGGGCGTAAGCGGCTCCTACGAGCAGTACTTC
CDR3 protein: CASKTGGVSGSYEQYF

V gene: TRBV15
clone size: once
D gene: .
J gene: TRBJ2-5
CDR3 DNA: TGTGCCACCAGCAGAGATCTCGGGGCGGAGACCCAGTACTTC
CDR3 protein: CATSRDLGAETQYF

V gene: TRBV28
clone size: .
D gene: .
J gene: TRBJ2-1
CDR3 DNA: TGTGCCAGCAGTTTTGAAGTGGGCTCCTACAATGAGCAGTTCTTC
CDR3 protein: CASSFEVGSYNEQFF

V gene: TRBV7-2
clone size: .
D gene: .
J gene: TRBJ1-2
CDR3 DNA: TGTGCCAGCACCCCTCCGGGCAGGGGAGGCTATGGCTACACCTTC
CDR3 protein: CASTPPGRGGYGYTF

V gene: TRBV28
clone size: .
D gene: .
J gene: TRBJ1-5
CDR3 DNA: TGTGCCAGCACTTTTCCACAGGGAAGGAATCAGCTCCAGCATTTT
CDR3 protein: CASTFPQGRNQLQHF